What follows are 20 T cell receptor beta chains derived from one specimen sequenced in a study of cytomegalovirus exposure and HLA in healthy donors. Profiled with immunoSEQ multiplex PCR; TCRdb holds only in-frame clones, not every one. This sample carries some 140,000 clones, approximately 85% of them seen once, and the ten largest clones take roughly 1.4%. The specimen sequenced was PBMCs. All receptors come from a woman aged 25 to 39 in good health and CMV-seronegative.

The rearrangement joins TRBV10-2 to TRBJ2-2; D gene ambiguous. The CDR3 loop spans 13 amino acids. V gave up 7 bases and J gave up 1 base, with 7 bases separating them. Germline lookup yields CDR1 WSHSY and CDR2 SAAADI. The CDR3 here is CASIGGNTGELFF. The CDR3 DNA is TGCGCCAGCATCGGCGGGAACACCGGGGAGCTGTTTTTT.

The V and J genes are TRBV6-6 and TRBJ1-4; D is uncertain. Looked up from germline, CDR1 is MNHNY and CDR2 is SVGAGI (reference sequence). This CDR3 region has 12 residues. The V gene lost 6 bases and the J gene lost 16 bases, with 18 bases spanning the gap. CDR3 sequence (DNA): TGTGCCAGCAGCCAAGGCGGCGTATCCCCGTTTTTT. Translating gives CASSQGGVSPFF.

This clone occurred once. The chain combines TRBV9 with TRBJ1-2; weak D call: TRBD1 (5 bases). Trimming stripped 2 bases from V and 0 bases from J, with 11 bases between. CDR1 and CDR2 (germline): SGDLS, YYNGEE. The CDR3 runs 15 residues. The CDR3 DNA reads TGTGCCAGCAGCGTGGGGGGAGGGGCTAACTATGGCTACACCTTC. Protein: CASSVGGGANYGYTF.

The V and J genes are TRBV7-2 and TRBJ1-5; D uncertain. Germline V gives CDR1 SGHTA, CDR2 FQGNSA. With 0 bases removed from V and 8 bases from J, the gap between germline ends came to 14 bases. The CDR3 is 15 amino acids. The CDR3 nucleotides are TGTGCCAGCAGCTTAGCCGGCCAGGTCAAGGAGCCCCAGCATTTT. Translating it yields CASSLAGQVKEPQHF.

The rearrangement links TRBV7-2 to TRBJ2-1; perhaps TRBD2 as D (7 bases). The CDR3 has 15 amino acids. Germline V gene lookup returns CDR1 SGHTA and CDR2 FQGNSA. Trimming stripped 7 bases from V and 4 bases from J, with 17 bases between. This CDR3 reads CASTKRGGAYNEQFF. The CDR3 nucleotides are TGTGCCAGCACCAAAAGGGGGGGGGCGTACAATGAGCAGTTCTTC. The full variable domain, with the rest looked up from reference TRBV7-2 and TRBJ2-1, is GAGVSQSPSNKVTEKGKDVELRCDPISGHTALYWYRQSLGQGLEFLIYFQGNSAPDKSGLPSDRFSAERTGGSVSTLTIQRTQQEDSAVYLCASTKRGGAYNEQFFGPGTRLTVL.

The chain is built from TRBV7-2 and TRBJ1-5; D is unresolved. V was pared by 5 bases and J by 2 bases, with 13 bases between. Germline V CDR1 and CDR2: SGHTA, FQGNSA. This CDR3 is 15 amino acids long. The CDR3 sequence is CASSPKSRGNQPQHF. CDR3 sequence (DNA): TGTGCCAGCAGCCCCAAATCGAGGGGCAATCAGCCCCAGCATTTT.

The rearrangement links TRBV4-1 to TRBJ2-3; the D gene is possibly TRBD2 (7 bases). CDR1 is MGHRA, CDR2 YSYEKL, per germline. The CDR3 sequence is 16 residues long. V was trimmed by 4 bases and J by 4 bases, leaving 18 bases between them. The CDR3: CASSLLGGGGADTQYF. In nucleotides, the CDR3 is TGCGCCAGCAGCCTATTAGGGGGGGGAGGTGCAGATACGCAGTATTTT.

The genes are TRBV1 and TRBJ2-4; the D call in the table, TRBD2, was not verified against the DNA. TRBV1 is classified as a pseudogene. The CDR3 runs 22 residues. The CDR3 spells CTRTFHPGLAGGGTQAKNIQYF. Written as DNA, the CDR3 is TGCACCCGTACCTTTCACCCGGGACTAGCGGGGGGCGGGACTCAAGCCAAAAACATTCAGTACTTC.

This clone was picked up one time. The V gene is TRBV27, the J gene TRBJ2-3; D gene unclear. V was clipped by 6 bases and J by 7 bases, with 14 bases between them. CDR3 length: 13 residues. Germline V gene data show CDR1 as MNHEY and CDR2 as SMNVEV (reference sequence). The CDR3 sequence is CASSLQTRNTQYF. In DNA, the CDR3 is TGTGCCAGCAGCCTACAGACCAGGAATACGCAGTATTTT.

V usage is TRBV2 and J usage is TRBJ1-2; TRBD1 is a possible D gene (5 bases). The CDR3 length is 14 residues. Germline values: CDR1 SNHLY, CDR2 FYNNEI. Trimming left V 7 bases short and J 0 bases short, with 12 bases between. CDR3: CASMGGRANYGYTF. The CDR3 DNA is TGTGCCAGCATGGGGGGTAGAGCTAACTATGGCTACACCTTC.

In nucleotides, the CDR3 is TGCGCCAGCAGCCAATATTCCCGGGGTTCCACCGGGGAGCTGTTTTTT. It yields the protein CASSQYSRGSTGELFF. The chain combines TRBV4-3 with TRBJ2-2; D is perhaps TRBD2 (5 bases). This CDR3 comprises 16 residues. V was clipped by 2 bases and J by 4 bases, with 14 bases between them. CDR1 is LGHNA and CDR2 is YSLEER in the germline V gene.

The CDR3 DNA is TGTGCCACCAGCAGAGATTTTTGGGGAGGCGAGCAGTACTTC. Translating it yields CATSRDFWGGEQYF. The chain combines TRBV15 with TRBJ2-7; the D gene is possibly TRBD2 (6 bases). The germline CDR1 and CDR2 sequences are LNHNV and YYDKDF (reference sequence). This CDR3 is 14 amino acids long. V lost 0 bases and J 6 bases, leaving 12 bases between the germline ends.

The V gene is TRBV28, the J gene TRBJ2-1; 12 nucleotides match TRBD2. This CDR3 is 16 amino acids long. CDR1 and CDR2 (germline): MDHEN, SYDVKM. The V gene end was trimmed by 6 bases and the J gene end by 5 bases; junction bases not matched to a gene: 8. CDR3 in DNA: TGTGCCAGCAGACTGACTAGCGGGGGCGGACACAATGAGCAGTTCTTC. As protein: CASRLTSGGGHNEQFF.

V and J are TRBV5-1 and TRBJ2-5; 16 bases align to TRBD2. Germline CDR1 and CDR2: SGHRS and YFSETQ. Germline trimming cut 4 bases from V and 4 bases from J; bases unmatched to any gene: 4. The CDR3 extends over 16 amino acids. CDR3 DNA: TGCGCCAGCAGCCGGGGACTAGCGGGGGGGCGAGAGACCCAGTACTTC. Protein sequence: CASSRGLAGGRETQYF.

The chain recombines TRBV2 with TRBJ2-1, with TRBD2 matching over 14 bases. V lost 6 bases and J lost 5; bases outside the gene matches: 3. The CDR3 spans 15 residues. Germline CDR1 reads SNHLY; CDR2 reads FYNNEI. CDR3 nucleotide sequence: TGTGCCAGCAGAGCGGGACTAGCGGGGGACAATGAGCAGTTCTTC. Translating gives CASRAGLAGDNEQFF.

For this clone: Other DNA sequences of this sample code for an identical CDR3. The rearrangement joins TRBV9 to TRBJ1-1; D uncertain. The germline gives CDR1 SGDLS, CDR2 YYNGEE. The CDR3 totals 13 residues. The V gene lost 1 base and the J gene lost 2 bases, with 6 bases spanning the gap. The DNA for the CDR3 is TGTGCCAGCAGCGTATCAGGAAACACTGAAGCTTTCTTT. This codes for CASSVSGNTEAFF.

This chain uses TRBV5-1 with TRBJ1-4, with D possibly being TRBD1 (6 bases). The CDR3 loop spans 15 amino acids. Germline loops: CDR1 SGHRS, CDR2 YFSETQ. V lost 0 bases to trimming and J lost 5 bases, with 11 bases between them. The CDR3 DNA sequence: TGCGCCAGCAGCTTGGCCGACAGGCAGAATGAAAAACTGTTTTTT. Translation gives CASSLADRQNEKLFF.

The chain combines TRBV28 with TRBJ1-4; D not certain. V gave up 3 bases and J gave up 8 bases, with 13 bases separating them. The CDR3 consists of 14 residues. Germline V gives CDR1 MDHEN, CDR2 SYDVKM. CDR3 DNA sequence: TGTGCCAGCAGTTTCTTTCGGGTAGGCGAAAAACTGTTTTTT. Protein product: CASSFFRVGEKLFF.

This clone has just one count. The rearrangement uses TRBV6-1 and TRBJ1-1; 8 nucleotides match TRBD1. Looked up from germline, CDR1 is MNHNS and CDR2 is SASEGT. Germline trimming cut 8 bases from V and 0 bases from J; bases unmatched to any gene: 8. The CDR3 is 15 amino acids. CDR3 residues: CASGQTGVMNTEAFF. CDR3 coding DNA: TGTGCCAGCGGCCAGACAGGGGTGATGAACACTGAAGCTTTCTTT.

The chain uses TRBV11-2 and TRBJ2-5, with TRBD2 matching 13 bases. Per germline, CDR1 SGHAT and CDR2 FQNNGV. With 2 bases clipped from V and 5 bases from J, the junction kept 14 bases outside the gene matches. The CDR3 extends over 19 amino acids. This CDR3 is CASSLLSGTSGTRGETQYF. CDR3 nucleotide sequence: TGTGCCAGCAGCTTACTGTCCGGGACTAGCGGGACCCGCGGGGAGACCCAGTACTTC.